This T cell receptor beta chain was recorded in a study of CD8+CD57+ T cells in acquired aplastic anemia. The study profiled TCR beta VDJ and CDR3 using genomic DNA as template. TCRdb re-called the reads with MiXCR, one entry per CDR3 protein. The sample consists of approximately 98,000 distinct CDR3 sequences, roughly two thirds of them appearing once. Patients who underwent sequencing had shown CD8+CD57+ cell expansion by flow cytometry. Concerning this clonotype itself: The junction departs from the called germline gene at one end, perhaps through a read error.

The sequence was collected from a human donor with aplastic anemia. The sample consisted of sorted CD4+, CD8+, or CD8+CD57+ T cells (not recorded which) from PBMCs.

CDR3 DNA: TGCGCCAGCAGCCAAGGGTGGGGAAGCACAGATACGCAGTATTTT. It is translated as CASSQGWGSTDTQYF. The V gene is TRBV2, the J gene TRBJ2-3; D call uncertain. Germline V gives CDR1 SNHLY, CDR2 FYNNEI. The CDR3 runs to 15 residues.